This T cell receptor (beta chain) stems from a study of T-cell memory formation after mild COVID-19. TCR alpha and TCR beta cDNA libraries with sample barcodes and UMIs came from 5'RACE using constant-segment primers. TCRdb re-called the 5' RACE reads through MiXCR, storing one row per CDR3 protein. The sample carries roughly 380,000 distinct CDR3 sequences, around 28% recorded once. V was pared by 8 bases and J by 7 bases, with 4 bases of the junction left unmatched. This CDR3 is 13 amino acids long. CDR1 KGHSH and CDR2 LQKENI come from the germline V gene. The rearrangement uses TRBV18 and TRBJ1-6, with 8 bases that match TRBD1. Sequencing input: PBMCs or a T cell subset sorted from them (not recorded which). The receptor was derived from an adult woman who had mild COVID-19 (a few samples of this study predate the infection). Cell type and time point are not known. CDR3 sequence reads: CASGQGRNSPLHF. Written as DNA, the CDR3 is TGTGCCAGCGGACAGGGCAGGAATTCACCCCTCCACTTT. The full variable domain, completed using reference TRBV18 and TRBJ1-6, is NAGVMQNPRHLVRRRGQEARLRCSPMKGHSHVYWYRQLPEEGLKFMVYLQKENIIDESGMPKERFSAEFPKEGPSILRIQQVVRGDSAAYFCASGQGRNSPLHFGNGTRLTVT.